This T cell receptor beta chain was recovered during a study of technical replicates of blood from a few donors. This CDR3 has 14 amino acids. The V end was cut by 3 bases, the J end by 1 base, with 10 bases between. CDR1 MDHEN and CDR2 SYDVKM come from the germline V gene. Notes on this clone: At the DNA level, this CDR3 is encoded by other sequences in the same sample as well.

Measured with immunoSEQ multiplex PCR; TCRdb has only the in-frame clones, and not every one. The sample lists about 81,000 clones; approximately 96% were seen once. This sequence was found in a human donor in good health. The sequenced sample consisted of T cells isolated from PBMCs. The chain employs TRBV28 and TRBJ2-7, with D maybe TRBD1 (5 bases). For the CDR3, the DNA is TGTGCCAGCAGTTTGGGGCAGGGATCCTACGAGCAGTACTTC. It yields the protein CASSLGQGSYEQYF.